This TCR beta chain was documented in a study of graft-versus-host responses after intestinal transplantation. Study findings and constraints: Elevated graft-versus-host to host-versus-graft clonal ratios in allografts were recorded for patients with graft-donor T cell macrochimerism.

Clones were sequenced by immunoSEQ multiplex PCR, and TCRdb holds only the in-frame ones, with some missing. The sample has about 23,000 clones, roughly two fifths seen once. Plates contained around 200,000 CFSE-labeled responder cells and around 200,000 irradiated, violet-dye-labeled stimulator cells. Sorting was performed after the reaction on proliferating CFSE-low CD3+CD4+ and CD3+CD8+ responders. The germline V gene has CDR1 LNHNV and CDR2 YYDKDF (reference sequence). With 5 bases removed from V and 10 bases from J, the gap between germline ends came to 9 bases. The CDR3 is made up of 11 amino acids. This clone has a handful of counts.

The receptor comes from a human patient who was an organ donor for intestinal transplantation. The chain uses TRBV15 and TRBJ2-1; possibly TRBD1 or TRBD2 for D (5 bases each). This specimen consisted of alloreactive CD8+ T cells from a mixed lymphocyte reaction culture, obtained before transplantation. This sample's subset: CFSE-low proliferating T cells sorted from roughly six-day pre-transplant mixed lymphocyte reaction (GvH or HvG direction). The CDR3 region is CATSPGTEQFF. The CDR3 nucleotides read TGTGCCACCAGCCCCGGGACGGAGCAGTTCTTC. Looking up the rest from reference TRBV15 and TRBJ2-1 gives the full variable domain: DAMVIQNPRYQVTQFGKPVTLSCSQTLNHNVMYWYQQKSSQAPKLLFHYYDKDFNNEADTPDNFQSRRPNTSFCFLDIRSPGLGDTAMYLCATSPGTEQFFGPGTRLTVL.